The 32 T cell receptor beta chains below all came from one sample that was sequenced in a study of cytomegalovirus exposure and HLA in healthy donors. The PCR had 60 Vbeta and 13 Jbeta primers. The repertoire was sequenced with immunoSEQ multiplex PCR; TCRdb's copy has only in-frame clones and lacks some. This sample has about 110,000 clones, with roughly 74% found just once. The sample consisted of PBMCs. The source is a man aged 35-49 years in good health and CMV-seronegative.

The chain carries TRBV27 and TRBJ2-4, with D possibly TRBD2 on 7 matching bases. Germline values: CDR1 MNHEY, CDR2 SMNVEV (reference sequence). This CDR3 comprises 13 residues. Deletions cut 3 bases from V and 6 bases from J, with 9 bases between. Here the CDR3 DNA reads TGTGCCAGCAGTTTCCGGGGGGCAAACATTCAGTACTTC. As protein: CASSFRGANIQYF.

The chain joins TRBV7-3 to TRBJ2-1; D may be TRBD2 (7 bases). CDR3 length: 16 amino acids. Trimming pared 4 bases from V and 4 bases from J, leaving 17 bases between. The germline V gene encodes CDR1 SGHTA and CDR2 FQGTGA. CDR3 region: CASSSFGGGGYNEQFF. For the CDR3, the DNA is TGTGCCAGCAGCTCCTTTGGGGGCGGGGGTTACAATGAGCAGTTCTTC.

The V gene is TRBV7-9, the J gene TRBJ2-1; the match to TRBD2 covers 11 bases. The CDR3 has 14 residues. The V segment lost 1 base and the J segment 10 bases; nucleotides outside the gene matches: 3. Germline V gene sequence: CDR1 SEHNR, CDR2 FQNEAQ (reference sequence). DNA for the CDR3: TGTGCCAGCAGCTTAGTAGCTAGCGGGGGGGAGCAGTTCTTC. Its protein is CASSLVASGGEQFF.

This sequence joins TRBV7-9 and TRBJ2-7; no clear D gene. The CDR3 length is 12 residues. V was shortened by 5 bases and J by 2 bases, with 7 bases between the two germline ends. Germline V lookup: CDR1 SEHNR, CDR2 FQNEAQ (reference sequence). The CDR3 loop is CASSQQAYEQYF. For the CDR3, the DNA is TGTGCCAGCAGCCAACAAGCCTACGAGCAGTACTTC.

This chain joins TRBV2 and TRBJ1-2, with D unresolved. This CDR3 contains 13 residues. Germline CDR1 and CDR2: SNHLY and FYNNEI. Trimming took off 2 bases at V and 7 bases at J, with 11 bases between the two ends. Here the CDR3 reads CASSELARRGYTF. The CDR3 DNA sequence: TGTGCCAGCAGTGAACTCGCGCGCCGTGGCTACACCTTC.

This clone has more than one count but fewer than ten. At one boundary the junction diverges from the germline segment, which might be a read error. The chain employs TRBV9 and TRBJ2-1; 8 nucleotides agree with TRBD2. This CDR3 is built from 12 residues. Per germline, CDR1 SGDLS and CDR2 YYNGEE. This chain's CDR3 is CASSALSGGDVF. The CDR3 coding sequence is TGTGCCAGCAGCGCGCTGTCCGGGGGGGATGTCTTC.

The CDR3 loop reads CASSERGGGAHNEQFF. The CDR3 coding sequence is TGTGCCAGCAGTGAACGAGGCGGGGGGGCCCACAATGAGCAGTTCTTC. This sequence joins TRBV2 and TRBJ2-1; 9 positions match TRBD2. The length of the CDR3 is 16 residues. Germline V CDR1 and CDR2: SNHLY, FYNNEI. V was pared by 2 bases and J by 5 bases, with 7 bases of the junction left unmatched.

The chain employs TRBV18 and TRBJ2-2, with 10 nucleotides matching TRBD1. J lost 0 bases, V lost 6 bases, and 13 bases had no gene match. CDR1 KGHSH and CDR2 LQKENI come from the germline V gene. The CDR3 consists of 19 residues. The CDR3: CASSSGRTGGSANTGELFF. In DNA, the CDR3 is TGTGCCAGCTCCTCAGGCAGGACAGGGGGTTCGGCGAACACCGGGGAGCTGTTTTTT.

The genes are TRBV2 and TRBJ2-4, with a tentative D call TRBD1 (6 bases). Per germline, CDR1 SNHLY and CDR2 FYNNEI. Trimming took 6 bases from V and 0 from J, leaving 15 bases between them. The length of the CDR3 is 16 residues. CDR3 DNA sequence: TGTGCCAGCAGGATCGACAGGAATGTAGCCAAAAACATTCAGTACTTC. It translates to CASRIDRNVAKNIQYF.

The chain has TRBV6-1 and TRBJ2-3, with D maybe TRBD2 (6 bases). Germline lookup yields CDR1 MNHNS and CDR2 SASEGT. The CDR3 totals 15 residues. Trimming cost V 6 bases and J 4 bases, with 17 bases left between them. As DNA, the CDR3 is TGTGCCAGCAGCCGGGGGACTTGGGCGGCAGATACGCAGTATTTT. This sequence encodes CASSRGTWAADTQYF.

The chain employs TRBV27 and TRBJ2-7; 8 bases fit TRBD1. V was clipped by 1 base and J by 12 bases; unmatched bases: 8. This CDR3 has 13 amino acids. The V gene's germline CDR1 is MNHEY and CDR2 SMNVEV (reference sequence). The CDR3 reads CASSLLAGGESYF. The CDR3 bases are TGTGCCAGCAGTTTATTGGCAGGGGGCGAGTCGTACTTC.

This sequence joins TRBV10-3 and TRBJ2-1; 13 bases align to TRBD2. V was pared by 2 bases and J by 8 bases, with 3 bases of the junction left unmatched. The CDR3 is 15 amino acids. CDR1 ENHRY and CDR2 SYGVKD come from the germline V gene. The CDR3 protein is CAISEPGLAGDEQFF. Here the CDR3 DNA reads TGTGCCATCAGTGAGCCTGGACTAGCGGGGGATGAGCAGTTCTTC.

Only a few counts were recorded for this clone. V gene TRBV7-6 combines with J gene TRBJ2-1; 10 bases are shared with TRBD2. Germline lookup yields CDR1 SGHVS and CDR2 FNYEAQ. The CDR3 consists of 15 residues. The V and J ends lost 4 bases and 6 bases, in that order; junction bases with no gene match: 6. The CDR3, as DNA: TGTGCCAGCAGCTCGAATAGCGGGGGGATCAATGAGCAGTTCTTC. Its translation: CASSSNSGGINEQFF.

This clone was seen a few times. This chain links TRBV5-4 with TRBJ2-3; 7 nucleotides match TRBD1. The CDR3 is 13 residues long. After removal of 4 bases from V and 4 bases from J, the junction contained 3 bases not matched to a gene. The germline gives CDR1 SGHNT, CDR2 YYREEE (reference sequence). The CDR3 region is CASSPDRSDTQYF. Here the CDR3 DNA reads TGTGCCAGCAGCCCGGACAGGTCAGATACGCAGTATTTT.

The CDR3 loop is CASTRGAGQADSPLHF. The CDR3 coding sequence is TGTGCCAGCACCAGAGGAGCGGGACAAGCGGATTCACCCCTCCACTTT. The chain carries TRBV5-4 and TRBJ1-6; tentatively, D is TRBD1 (6 bases). The CDR3 is 16 residues long. Trimming left V 6 bases short and J 8 bases short, with 21 bases between. Germline lookup yields CDR1 SGHNT and CDR2 YYREEE (reference sequence). Drawing the rest from reference TRBV5-4 and TRBJ1-6, the complete variable domain is ETGVTQSPTHLIKTRGQQVTLRCSSQSGHNTVSWYQQALGQGPQFIFQYYREEENGRGNFPPRFSGLQFPNYSSELNVNALELDDSALYLCASTRGAGQADSPLHFGNGTRLTVT.

V and J are TRBV18 and TRBJ2-2, with 9 nucleotides matching TRBD1. Trimming cost V 5 bases and J 2 bases; bases outside gene matches: 3. This CDR3 has 15 amino acids. CDR1 KGHSH and CDR2 LQKENI come from the germline V gene. This chain's CDR3 is CASSFTGGNTGELFF. CDR3 nucleotides: TGTGCCAGCTCATTCACAGGGGGCAACACCGGGGAGCTGTTTTTT.

The chain is built from TRBV2 and TRBJ1-1; TRBD1 matches at 8 bases. The CDR3 sequence is 12 residues long. J gave up 6 bases and V 5 bases, and 2 bases lay outside the gene matches. Per germline, CDR1 SNHLY and CDR2 FYNNEI. CDR3 protein: CASSQGAPEAFF. The CDR3 DNA reads as TGTGCCAGCAGTCAGGGGGCCCCTGAAGCTTTCTTT.

V is TRBV5-6 and J is TRBJ1-2; 10 bases map to TRBD1. V lost 4 bases and J lost 5; bases outside the gene matches: 5. This CDR3 has 14 residues. Germline CDR1 and CDR2: SGHDT and YYEEEE. The CDR3 sequence is CASSRQGARYGYTF. CDR3 DNA sequence: TGTGCCAGCAGCCGACAGGGGGCACGGTATGGCTACACCTTC. The full variable domain, with the rest looked up from reference TRBV5-6 and TRBJ1-2, is DAGVTQSPTHLIKTRGQQVTLRCSPKSGHDTVSWYQQALGQGPQFIFQYYEEEERQRGNFPDRFSGHQFPNYSSELNVNALLLGDSALYLCASSRQGARYGYTFGSGTRLTVV.

V usage is TRBV19 and J usage is TRBJ2-7; D not resolved. The V and J ends lost 1 base and 7 bases respectively, with 11 bases between them. CDR1 and CDR2 from the germline V gene are LNHDA and SQIVND (reference sequence). The CDR3 length is 13 residues. The CDR3, as DNA: TGTGCCAGTAGTATAGTGTTTCAGACTGAGCAGTACTTC. Protein: CASSIVFQTEQYF.

The rearrangement uses TRBV5-1 and TRBJ2-3; 10 bases line up with TRBD1. Trimming cost V 5 bases and J 7 bases; bases outside gene matches: 7. CDR1 and CDR2 from the germline V gene are SGHRS and YFSETQ. The CDR3 totals 14 residues. The CDR3 DNA is TGCGCCAGCAGATCGGACAGGGGGACGAATACGCAGTATTTT. Its protein is CASRSDRGTNTQYF.

The chain uses TRBV19 and TRBJ1-2; no firm D call. Between the trimmed V and J ends, which lost 3 bases and 4 bases, there was a span of 6 bases. Germline CDR1 is LNHDA and CDR2 is SQIVND (reference sequence). The CDR3 totals 12 residues. The CDR3 nucleotides read TGTGCCAGTAGTATTGACACCTATGGCTACACCTTC. Its translation: CASSIDTYGYTF.

The chain links TRBV4-2 to TRBJ2-3, with 8 positions matching TRBD1. Trimming cost V 1 base and J 6 bases; bases outside gene matches: 6. This CDR3 spans 15 amino acids. Germline assignment: CDR1 LGHNA and CDR2 YNFKEQ. DNA of the CDR3: TGTGCCAGCAGCCAAGTCTTACAGGGGGTGGATACGCAGTATTTT. Its translation: CASSQVLQGVDTQYF.

The chain has TRBV6-1 and TRBJ2-5; TRBD2 is a possible D gene (5 bases). Germline CDR1 and CDR2: MNHNS and SASEGT. CDR3 length equals 13 residues. Trimming removed 10 bases from V and 5 bases from J, with 17 bases in between. The DNA of the CDR3 is TGTGCCACACGTGGTGCGGGCGAGGAGACCCAGTACTTC. Encoded protein: CATRGAGEETQYF.

The chain recombines TRBV7-9 with TRBJ2-1; 11 bases match TRBD2. Germline CDR1 SEHNR, CDR2 FQNEAQ (reference sequence). CDR3 length equals 16 residues. V was clipped by 7 bases and J by 3 bases; unmatched bases: 8. The CDR3 nucleotides are TGTGCCAGCAACCCCCCTCTAGCGGGGGGCTACAATGAGCAGTTCTTC. It specifies CASNPPLAGGYNEQFF.

This clone was detected only a few times. This chain links TRBV6-5 with TRBJ2-2; 7 bases are a match to TRBD1. Germline V CDR1 and CDR2: MNHEY, SVGAGI. V trimming: 7 bases; J trimming: 4 bases; junction bases outside the gene matches: 3. The CDR3 covers 13 residues. This chain's CDR3 is CASIDRVTGELFF. The CDR3 nucleotides are TGTGCCAGCATCGACAGGGTCACCGGGGAGCTGTTTTTT.

The rearrangement joins TRBV27 to TRBJ2-1; 8 bases are a match to TRBD2. The CDR3 extends over 17 amino acids. Losses at the gene ends were 2 bases for V and 0 bases for J; bases not matched to a gene: 6. CDR1 MNHEY and CDR2 SMNVEV come from the germline V gene (reference sequence). The CDR3 loop is CASSLGRGGSSYNEQFF. The CDR3 DNA follows: TGTGCCAGCAGTTTAGGCCGGGGGGGAAGCTCCTACAATGAGCAGTTCTTC.

The chain combines TRBV5-1 with TRBJ1-2; 7 bases map to TRBD1. The CDR3 has 14 residues. V lost 5 bases, J lost 7 bases, and 11 bases stayed unmatched. Germline loops: CDR1 SGHRS, CDR2 YFSETQ. CDR3 coding DNA: TGCGCCAGCAGAGAGACAGGGCGCCCGGGTGGCTACACCTTC. Translated: CASRETGRPGGYTF.

This clone was seen a handful of times. This sequence joins TRBV13 and TRBJ2-3; TRBD1 aligns across 10 bases. The CDR3 extends over 16 amino acids. Germline V gives CDR1 PRHDT, CDR2 FYEKMQ (reference sequence). Trimming removed 5 bases from V and 2 bases from J; junction bases left unmatched: 7. CDR3 sequence reads: CASSLLGTGATDTQYF. CDR3 DNA sequence: TGTGCCAGCAGCCTCCTCGGGACAGGGGCCACAGATACGCAGTATTTT.

This chain uses TRBV29-1 with TRBJ1-5; D unclear. Germline loops: CDR1 SQVTM, CDR2 ANQGSEA. The CDR3 length is 13 residues. V lost 4 bases and J 6 bases, leaving 13 bases between the germline ends. Here the CDR3 reads CSVGWGSGQPQHF. CDR3 sequence (DNA): TGCAGCGTTGGATGGGGTAGCGGTCAGCCCCAGCATTTT.

This clone was picked up a small number of times. V is TRBV2 and J is TRBJ1-2; 10 bases match TRBD1. The ends lost 1 base at V and 7 bases at J; junction bases unmatched: 6. The CDR3 runs to 15 residues. Germline V lookup: CDR1 SNHLY, CDR2 FYNNEI. The CDR3 DNA is TGTGCCAGCAGTGAAGTAGGGACAGGGGTAGGTGGCTACACCTTC. As protein: CASSEVGTGVGGYTF. Combining the CDR3 with reference TRBV2 and TRBJ1-2 gives the whole variable domain EPEVTQTPSHQVTQMGQEVILRCVPISNHLYFYWYRQILGQKVEFLVSFYNNEISEKSEIFDDQFSVERPDGSNFTLKIRSTKLEDSAMYFCASSEVGTGVGGYTFGSGTRLTVV.

The chain is built from TRBV4-1 and TRBJ1-6; no clear D gene. The V end was cut by 0 bases, the J end by 0 bases, with 6 bases between. The CDR3 is 16 amino acids. CDR1 is MGHRA, CDR2 YSYEKL, per germline. CDR3 residues: CASSQEASSYNSPLHF. The CDR3 coding sequence is TGCGCCAGCAGCCAAGAGGCCAGCTCCTATAATTCACCCCTCCACTTT.

V and J are TRBV2 and TRBJ2-3, with TRBD1 matching 9 bases. V gave up 3 bases and J gave up 1 base; unmatched junction bases: 2. The CDR3 consists of 15 residues. The germline V gene encodes CDR1 SNHLY and CDR2 FYNNEI. CDR3 sequence (DNA): TGTGCCAGCAGTGACTGGGACAGGGGCACAGATACGCAGTATTTT. It yields the protein CASSDWDRGTDTQYF.